Listed here are 24 T cell receptor beta chains from one sample, sequenced in a study of shared clonotypes between healthy human individuals. CD45RO-negative, CCR7-selected cells formed the naive CD8 fraction, which excluded terminally differentiated effector memory CD45RA+ cells. The method was immunoSEQ multiplex PCR; TCRdb's version includes in-frame clones alone and lacks a portion of them. Of more than 550,000 clones in the sample, just over 90% were seen once. Sequenced sample: naive CD8+ T cells sorted from blood. The source is a man aged 30 to 45 in good health.

The V call is TRBV28, the J call TRBJ2-2; D may be TRBD1 (5 bases). Per germline, CDR1 MDHEN and CDR2 SYDVKM. The CDR3 loop spans 16 amino acids. V lost 3 bases and J lost 7, with 18 bases in between. CDR3: CASSFPSGRAHGELFF. CDR3 bases: TGTGCCAGCAGTTTCCCATCCGGCAGGGCGCACGGGGAGCTGTTTTTT.

The chain uses TRBV18 and TRBJ1-2, with TRBD1 as a possible D gene (5 bases). V lost 3 bases to trimming and J lost 6 bases, with 8 bases between them. This CDR3 is built from 12 residues. From germline, CDR1 is KGHSH and CDR2 LQKENI. CDR3 loop: CASSPPGDGYTF. The CDR3 region has the DNA TGTGCCAGCTCACCCCCGGGGGATGGCTACACCTTC.

The chain is built from TRBV19 and TRBJ1-1; 7 bases align to TRBD1. CDR3 size: 16 residues. V lost 5 bases to trimming and J lost 5 bases; unmatched junction nucleotides: 14. CDR1 and CDR2 (germline): LNHDA, SQIVND (reference sequence). DNA for the CDR3: TGTGCCAGTAGTTCACTTCAAACAGGGGCGAAGACTGAAGCTTTCTTT. Translating it yields CASSSLQTGAKTEAFF. Based on the CDR3 plus reference TRBV19 and TRBJ1-1, the full variable domain is DGGITQSPKYLFRKEGQNVTLSCEQNLNHDAMYWYRQDPGQGLRLIYYSQIVNDFQKGDIAEGYSVSREKKESFPLTVTSAQKNPTAFYLCASSSLQTGAKTEAFFGQGTRLTVV.

V and J are TRBV27 and TRBJ2-7; 7 nucleotides agree with TRBD1. CDR1 MNHEY and CDR2 SMNVEV come from the germline V gene (reference sequence). The CDR3 has 17 residues. V was clipped by 3 bases and J by 5 bases; unmatched bases: 16. The CDR3 loop is CASSFGTVKSMWHEQYF. In DNA form, the CDR3 reads TGTGCCAGCAGTTTCGGGACAGTTAAATCAATGTGGCACGAGCAGTACTTC.

This sequence joins TRBV2 and TRBJ2-2; 14 bases align to TRBD2. The ends lost 0 bases at V and 1 base at J; junction bases unmatched: 4. From germline, CDR1 is SNHLY and CDR2 FYNNEI. This CDR3 is built from 19 residues. The CDR3, as DNA: TGTGCCAGCAGTGAAGCTGGGGGACTAGCGGGAGAGAACACCGGGGAGCTGTTTTTT. Its protein product is CASSEAGGLAGENTGELFF.

V is TRBV9 and J is TRBJ2-3; no clear D gene. The ends were cut back, 4 bases at V and 1 base at J, with 16 bases in the middle. The CDR3 totals 16 residues. The germline gives CDR1 SGDLS, CDR2 YYNGEE. DNA of the CDR3: TGTGCCAGCAGCCCCCTGCCTTCAGTCCGCACAGATACGCAGTATTTT. This encodes CASSPLPSVRTDTQYF.

V is TRBV7-6 and J is TRBJ2-1, with unresolved D. The V end lost 5 bases, the J end lost 0 bases, and 26 bases lay between the germline ends. There are 20 residues in the CDR3. CDR1 is SGHVS and CDR2 is FNYEAQ in the germline V gene. This CDR3 is CASSLPLSGRRGDSYNEQFF. CDR3 in DNA: TGTGCCAGCAGCCTCCCTCTCAGTGGTCGGCGTGGGGACTCCTACAATGAGCAGTTCTTC. The whole variable domain, remainder taken from reference TRBV7-6 and TRBJ2-1, is GAGVSQSPRYKVTKRGQDVALRCDPISGHVSLYWYRQALGQGPEFLTYFNYEAQQDKSGLPNDRFSAERPEGSISTLTIQRTEQRDSAMYRCASSLPLSGRRGDSYNEQFFGPGTRLTVL.

In its sample, this clone was seen many times. The J gene is TRBJ2-3, the V gene TRBV11-2; D uncertain. Germline V gene data show CDR1 as SGHAT and CDR2 as FQNNGV. Deletions cut 5 bases from V and 7 bases from J, with 16 bases between. There are 14 residues in the CDR3. This CDR3 is CASSPPNLAYTQYF. In DNA form, the CDR3 reads TGTGCCAGCAGCCCACCGAATCTCGCCTATACGCAGTATTTT.

The chain has TRBV6-1 and TRBJ2-1; perhaps TRBD1 as D (5 bases). Trimming removed 3 bases from V and 0 bases from J, with 18 bases in between. The CDR3 loop spans 18 amino acids. Germline CDR1 is MNHNS and CDR2 is SASEGT. CDR3 in amino acids: CASSDILRQGRSYNEQFF. The CDR3 DNA sequence: TGTGCCAGCAGTGATATTCTAAGGCAGGGCCGCTCCTACAATGAGCAGTTCTTC.

The chain's CDR3 is CASSVGGDVQETQYF. DNA for the CDR3: TGTGCCAGCAGCGTAGGCGGGGACGTTCAAGAGACCCAGTACTTC. The V call is TRBV9, the J call TRBJ2-5; D is perhaps TRBD2 (6 bases). Germline V gene data show CDR1 as SGDLS and CDR2 as YYNGEE. V was clipped by 0 bases and J by 2 bases, with 11 bases between them. The CDR3 has 15 amino acids.

The CDR3 region has the DNA TGCAGCGGCACGGAGTCGACCTACAATGAGCAGTTCTTC. The encoded protein is CSGTESTYNEQFF. This rearrangement joins TRBV29-1 to TRBJ2-1, with D unresolved. V lost 7 bases, J lost 2 bases, and 12 bases lay in between. CDR3 length equals 13 residues. CDR1 SQVTM and CDR2 ANQGSEA come from the germline V gene.

This clone was detected only once. The chain joins TRBV9 to TRBJ2-7; D might be TRBD1 (5 bases). Trimming removed 4 bases from V and 3 bases from J, with 11 bases in between. The CDR3 runs 13 residues. CDR1 and CDR2 from the germline V gene are SGDLS and YYNGEE. CDR3 coding DNA: TGTGCCAGCAGCTATGACAGCCACTACGAGCAGTACTTC. Its protein is CASSYDSHYEQYF.

DNA for the CDR3: TGTGCCATCAGTGAGTGGCAGAGGAACACTGAAGCTTTCTTT. This codes for CAISEWQRNTEAFF. This rearrangement joins TRBV10-3 to TRBJ1-1, with unresolved D. Germline V gene data show CDR1 as ENHRY and CDR2 as SYGVKD. CDR3 length: 14 residues. Trimming removed 1 base at V and 1 base at J, with 7 bases between.

With respect to this clone: This may come from a read error, since a much larger clone is one base off. The gene calls are TRBV4-2 and TRBJ1-1; D ambiguous. This CDR3 spans 12 amino acids. Trimming shortened V by 5 bases and J by 1 base, and 5 bases separated the two germline ends. Germline V gene data show CDR1 as LGHNA and CDR2 as YNFKEQ. The DNA of the CDR3 is TGTGCCAGCAGCTTATGGAACACTGAAGCTTTCTTT. Its protein is CASSLWNTEAFF.

The chain joins TRBV19 to TRBJ2-1; possibly TRBD2 for D (6 bases). Trimming removed 1 base from V and 5 bases from J, with 12 bases in between. The CDR3 runs to 15 residues. Looked up from germline, CDR1 is LNHDA and CDR2 is SQIVND (reference sequence). CDR3 in amino acids: CASSIGLGTHNEQFF. CDR3 coding DNA: TGTGCCAGTAGTATAGGCCTCGGGACTCACAATGAGCAGTTCTTC.

This sequence joins TRBV5-4 and TRBJ2-1, with 7 bases lining up with TRBD2. Germline lookup yields CDR1 SGHNT and CDR2 YYREEE (reference sequence). V lost 0 bases, J lost 11 bases, and 2 bases stayed unmatched. This CDR3 has 12 amino acids. CDR3 DNA: TGTGCCAGCAGCTTGGTTGGGACTAAGCAGTTCTTC. Its translation is CASSLVGTKQFF.

CDR3 DNA sequence: TGTGCCAGCAGCACCCCCGTTCGGGGCACAGATACGCAGTATTTT. This sequence encodes CASSTPVRGTDTQYF. This chain uses TRBV11-2 with TRBJ2-3, with D uncertain. The germline V gene has CDR1 SGHAT and CDR2 FQNNGV. The CDR3 spans 15 residues. Trimming took off 5 bases at V and 1 base at J, with 13 bases between the two ends.

The gene calls are TRBV5-1 and TRBJ2-1; 7 positions agree with TRBD2. The CDR3 sequence is 14 residues long. V lost 0 bases, J lost 8 bases, and 5 bases stayed unmatched. Germline CDR1 reads SGHRS; CDR2 reads YFSETQ. CDR3 bases: TGCGCCAGCAGCTTGGAAGGGGAGGGGCATGAGCAGTTCTTC. This codes for CASSLEGEGHEQFF.

The V and J genes are TRBV2 and TRBJ2-7; 7 nucleotides match TRBD1. Germline values: CDR1 SNHLY, CDR2 FYNNEI. This CDR3 spans 14 amino acids. With V trimmed by 7 bases and J by 2 bases, 8 bases remained unmatched. In nucleotides, the CDR3 is TGTGCCAGCACTAGAACAGGGGACGCCTACGAGCAGTACTTC. This translates into CASTRTGDAYEQYF. Looking up the rest from reference TRBV2 and TRBJ2-7 gives the full variable domain: EPEVTQTPSHQVTQMGQEVILRCVPISNHLYFYWYRQILGQKVEFLVSFYNNEISEKSEIFDDQFSVERPDGSNFTLKIRSTKLEDSAMYFCASTRTGDAYEQYFGPGTRLTVT.

This clone was recorded only once. V is TRBV5-6 and J is TRBJ2-7; 7 bases fit TRBD1. Germline CDR1 SGHDT, CDR2 YYEEEE. The trim removed 4 bases at V and 3 bases at J, leaving 13 bases unmatched. The CDR3 contains 16 residues. DNA for the CDR3: TGTGCCAGCAGCGGGTCGGGGACAGAGGCACGCTACGAGCAGTACTTC. This gives the protein CASSGSGTEARYEQYF. Based on the CDR3 plus reference TRBV5-6 and TRBJ2-7, the full variable domain is DAGVTQSPTHLIKTRGQQVTLRCSPKSGHDTVSWYQQALGQGPQFIFQYYEEEERQRGNFPDRFSGHQFPNYSSELNVNALLLGDSALYLCASSGSGTEARYEQYFGPGTRLTVT.

The rearrangement links TRBV29-1 to TRBJ2-2; D is uncertain. The CDR3 consists of 10 residues. V was clipped by 4 bases and J by 7 bases, with 4 bases between them. Germline V gene data show CDR1 as SQVTM and CDR2 as ANQGSEA. In nucleotides, the CDR3 is TGCAGCGTTGTAAACGGGGAGCTGTTTTTT. Translated, it gives CSVVNGELFF.

The chain uses TRBV9 and TRBJ2-1; the match to TRBD2 covers 8 bases. J was trimmed by 8 bases and V by 0 bases; bases with no gene match: 10. The germline CDR1 and CDR2 sequences are SGDLS and YYNGEE. The CDR3 runs 16 residues. In DNA form, the CDR3 reads TGTGCCAGCAGCGTAGGTTTCAGCGGGAGAGGAGATGAGCAGTTCTTC. As protein: CASSVGFSGRGDEQFF.

The J gene is TRBJ1-2, the V gene TRBV13; TRBD1 aligns across 7 bases. Germline trimming cut 5 bases from V and 0 bases from J; bases unmatched to any gene: 9. The CDR3 is made up of 16 amino acids. CDR1 is PRHDT, CDR2 FYEKMQ, per germline (reference sequence). DNA of the CDR3: TGTGCCAGCAGCGAACGGACAGGCCCTACTAACTATGGCTACACCTTC. It codes for CASSERTGPTNYGYTF.

Only one count was recorded for this clone. This CDR3 reads CASSSDSGSSSGELFF. CDR3 sequence (DNA): TGTGCCAGCAGCTCGGATAGCGGGAGCTCATCAGGGGAGCTGTTTTTT. This chain links TRBV13 with TRBJ2-2; TRBD2 aligns across 9 bases. V lost 4 bases and J lost 8; bases outside the gene matches: 11. CDR1 is PRHDT, CDR2 FYEKMQ, per germline (reference sequence). The CDR3 sequence is 16 residues long. The full variable domain, completed using reference TRBV13 and TRBJ2-2, is AAGVIQSPRHLIKEKRETATLKCYPIPRHDTVYWYQQGPGQDPQFLISFYEKMQSDKGSIPDRFSAQQFSDYHSELNMSSLELGDSALYFCASSSDSGSSSGELFFGEGSRLTVL.